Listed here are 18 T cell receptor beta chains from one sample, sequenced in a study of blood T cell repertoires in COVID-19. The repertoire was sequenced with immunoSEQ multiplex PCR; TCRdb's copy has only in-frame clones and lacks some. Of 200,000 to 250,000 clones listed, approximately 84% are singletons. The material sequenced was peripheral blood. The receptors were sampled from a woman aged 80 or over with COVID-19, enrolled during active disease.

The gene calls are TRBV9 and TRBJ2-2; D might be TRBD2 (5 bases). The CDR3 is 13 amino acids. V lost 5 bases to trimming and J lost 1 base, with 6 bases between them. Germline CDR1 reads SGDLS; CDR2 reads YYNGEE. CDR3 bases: TGTGCCAGCAGTCGGGAGAACACCGGGGAGCTGTTTTTT. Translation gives CASSRENTGELFF.

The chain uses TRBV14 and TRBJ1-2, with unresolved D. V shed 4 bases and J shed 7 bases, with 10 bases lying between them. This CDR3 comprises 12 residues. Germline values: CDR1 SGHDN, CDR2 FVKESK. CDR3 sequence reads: CASSLIPGGYTF. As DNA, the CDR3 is TGTGCCAGCAGCCTGATACCGGGTGGCTACACCTTC.

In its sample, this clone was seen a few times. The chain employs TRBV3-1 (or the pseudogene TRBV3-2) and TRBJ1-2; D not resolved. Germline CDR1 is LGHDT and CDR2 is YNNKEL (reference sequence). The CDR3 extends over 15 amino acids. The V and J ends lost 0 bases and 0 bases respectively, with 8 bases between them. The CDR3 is CASSQDPAANYGYTF. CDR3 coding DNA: TGTGCCAGCAGCCAAGATCCCGCAGCTAACTATGGCTACACCTTC.

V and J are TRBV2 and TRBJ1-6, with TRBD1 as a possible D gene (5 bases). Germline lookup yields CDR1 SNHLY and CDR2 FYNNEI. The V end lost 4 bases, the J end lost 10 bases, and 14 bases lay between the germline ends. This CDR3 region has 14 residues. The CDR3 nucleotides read TGTGCCAGCAGTGGGGAGGGACTGGGCTCACCCCTCCACTTT. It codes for CASSGEGLGSPLHF.

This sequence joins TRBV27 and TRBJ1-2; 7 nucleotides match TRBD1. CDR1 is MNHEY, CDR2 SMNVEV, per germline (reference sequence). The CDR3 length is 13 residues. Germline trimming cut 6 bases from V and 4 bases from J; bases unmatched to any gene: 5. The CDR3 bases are TGTGCCAGCAGCCGGGACAGCTCCTATGGCTACACCTTC. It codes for CASSRDSSYGYTF.

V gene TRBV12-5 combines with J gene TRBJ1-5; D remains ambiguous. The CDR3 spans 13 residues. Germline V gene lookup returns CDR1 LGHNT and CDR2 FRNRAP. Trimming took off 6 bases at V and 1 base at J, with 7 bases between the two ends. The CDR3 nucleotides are TGTGCTAGTGGCCTCCGGAGCAATCAGCCCCAGCATTTT. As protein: CASGLRSNQPQHF.

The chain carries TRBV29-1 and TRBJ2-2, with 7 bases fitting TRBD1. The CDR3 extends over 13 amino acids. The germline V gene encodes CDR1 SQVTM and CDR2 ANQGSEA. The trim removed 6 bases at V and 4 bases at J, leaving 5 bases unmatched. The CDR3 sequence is CSVTDRATGELFF. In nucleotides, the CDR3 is TGCAGCGTGACAGACAGGGCCACCGGGGAGCTGTTTTTT.

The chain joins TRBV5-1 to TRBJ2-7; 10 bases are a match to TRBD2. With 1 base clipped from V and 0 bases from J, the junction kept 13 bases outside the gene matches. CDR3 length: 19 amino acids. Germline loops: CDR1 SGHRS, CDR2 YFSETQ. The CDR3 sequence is CASSLLVGLAGVSSYEQYF. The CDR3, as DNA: TGCGCCAGCAGCTTGCTCGTTGGCCTAGCGGGGGTTAGCTCCTACGAGCAGTACTTC.

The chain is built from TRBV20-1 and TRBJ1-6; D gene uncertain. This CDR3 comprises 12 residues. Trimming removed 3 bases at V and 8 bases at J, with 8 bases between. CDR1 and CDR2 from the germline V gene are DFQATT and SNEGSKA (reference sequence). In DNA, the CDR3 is TGCAGTGCTAGTACTGCGGATTCACCCCTCCACTTT. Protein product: CSASTADSPLHF.

CDR3 sequence (DNA): TGTGCCAGCAGCCCCACCCACGGACTAGCGGGAGGCCGGACTTCCTACAATGAGCAGTTCTTC. Protein sequence: CASSPTHGLAGGRTSYNEQFF. The J gene is TRBJ2-1, the V gene TRBV21-1; the D segment call TRBD2 is taken from the table without a DNA check. TRBV21-1 is listed as a pseudogene. This CDR3 has 21 amino acids.

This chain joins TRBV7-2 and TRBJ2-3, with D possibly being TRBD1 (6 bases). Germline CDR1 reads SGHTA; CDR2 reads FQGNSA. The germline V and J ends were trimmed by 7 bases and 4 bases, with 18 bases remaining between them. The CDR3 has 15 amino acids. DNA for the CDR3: TGTGCCAGCATAAGGGGCAGGGGATGGGCAGATACGCAGTATTTT. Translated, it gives CASIRGRGWADTQYF.

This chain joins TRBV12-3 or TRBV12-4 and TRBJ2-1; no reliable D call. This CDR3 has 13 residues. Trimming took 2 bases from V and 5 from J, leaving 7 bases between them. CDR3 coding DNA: TGTGCCAGCAGTTTATCCGTTCACAATGAGCAGTTCTTC. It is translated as CASSLSVHNEQFF.

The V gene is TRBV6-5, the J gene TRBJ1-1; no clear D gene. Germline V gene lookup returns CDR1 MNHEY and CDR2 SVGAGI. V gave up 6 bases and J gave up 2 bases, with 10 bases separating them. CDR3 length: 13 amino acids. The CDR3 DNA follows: TGTGCCAGCAGAAATACAGAAAACACTGAAGCTTTCTTT. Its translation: CASRNTENTEAFF.

CDR3 sequence (DNA): TGTGCCAGCAGCTTACAGGGGGCGAGCGAGCAGTACTTC. Its protein product is CASSLQGASEQYF. The rearrangement joins TRBV9 to TRBJ2-7, with 9 bases identical to TRBD1. With V trimmed by 4 bases and J by 6 bases, 5 bases remained unmatched. Per the germline V gene, CDR1 is SGDLS and CDR2 is YYNGEE. CDR3 length: 13 residues.

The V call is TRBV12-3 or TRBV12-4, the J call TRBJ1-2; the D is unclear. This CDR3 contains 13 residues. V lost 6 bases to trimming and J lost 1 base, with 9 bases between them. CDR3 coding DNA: TGTGCCAGCAGGTTAAACAGTAACTATGGCTACACCTTC. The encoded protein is CASRLNSNYGYTF.

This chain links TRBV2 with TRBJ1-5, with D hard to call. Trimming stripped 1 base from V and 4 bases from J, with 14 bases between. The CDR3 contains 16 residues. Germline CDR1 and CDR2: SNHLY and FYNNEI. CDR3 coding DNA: TGTGCCAGCAGTGAAGGAATTCGGGCGGGGAATCAGCCCCAGCATTTT. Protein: CASSEGIRAGNQPQHF.

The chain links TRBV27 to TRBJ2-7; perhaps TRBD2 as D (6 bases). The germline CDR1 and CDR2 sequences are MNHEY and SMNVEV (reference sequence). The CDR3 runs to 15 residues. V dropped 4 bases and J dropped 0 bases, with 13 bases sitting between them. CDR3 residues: CASSSTSFSSYEQYF. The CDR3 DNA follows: TGTGCCAGCAGTTCCACTAGCTTTAGCTCCTACGAGCAGTACTTC.

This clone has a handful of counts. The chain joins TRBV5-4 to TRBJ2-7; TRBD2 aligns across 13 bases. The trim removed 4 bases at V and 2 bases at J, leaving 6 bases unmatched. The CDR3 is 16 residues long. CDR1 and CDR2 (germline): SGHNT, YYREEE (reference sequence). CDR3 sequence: CASSRTSGGGPYEQYF. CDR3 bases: TGTGCCAGCAGCCGAACTAGCGGGGGGGGCCCCTACGAGCAGTACTTC.